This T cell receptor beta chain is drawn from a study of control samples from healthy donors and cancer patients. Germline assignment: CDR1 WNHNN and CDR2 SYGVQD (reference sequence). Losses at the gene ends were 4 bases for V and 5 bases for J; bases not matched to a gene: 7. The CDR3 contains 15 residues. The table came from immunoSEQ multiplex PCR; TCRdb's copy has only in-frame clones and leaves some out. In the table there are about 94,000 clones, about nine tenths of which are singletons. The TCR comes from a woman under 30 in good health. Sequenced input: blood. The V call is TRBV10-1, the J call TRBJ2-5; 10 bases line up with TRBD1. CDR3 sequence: CASSATTGGSETQYF. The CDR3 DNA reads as TGCGCCAGCAGTGCCACGACAGGGGGCAGCGAGACCCAGTACTTC.